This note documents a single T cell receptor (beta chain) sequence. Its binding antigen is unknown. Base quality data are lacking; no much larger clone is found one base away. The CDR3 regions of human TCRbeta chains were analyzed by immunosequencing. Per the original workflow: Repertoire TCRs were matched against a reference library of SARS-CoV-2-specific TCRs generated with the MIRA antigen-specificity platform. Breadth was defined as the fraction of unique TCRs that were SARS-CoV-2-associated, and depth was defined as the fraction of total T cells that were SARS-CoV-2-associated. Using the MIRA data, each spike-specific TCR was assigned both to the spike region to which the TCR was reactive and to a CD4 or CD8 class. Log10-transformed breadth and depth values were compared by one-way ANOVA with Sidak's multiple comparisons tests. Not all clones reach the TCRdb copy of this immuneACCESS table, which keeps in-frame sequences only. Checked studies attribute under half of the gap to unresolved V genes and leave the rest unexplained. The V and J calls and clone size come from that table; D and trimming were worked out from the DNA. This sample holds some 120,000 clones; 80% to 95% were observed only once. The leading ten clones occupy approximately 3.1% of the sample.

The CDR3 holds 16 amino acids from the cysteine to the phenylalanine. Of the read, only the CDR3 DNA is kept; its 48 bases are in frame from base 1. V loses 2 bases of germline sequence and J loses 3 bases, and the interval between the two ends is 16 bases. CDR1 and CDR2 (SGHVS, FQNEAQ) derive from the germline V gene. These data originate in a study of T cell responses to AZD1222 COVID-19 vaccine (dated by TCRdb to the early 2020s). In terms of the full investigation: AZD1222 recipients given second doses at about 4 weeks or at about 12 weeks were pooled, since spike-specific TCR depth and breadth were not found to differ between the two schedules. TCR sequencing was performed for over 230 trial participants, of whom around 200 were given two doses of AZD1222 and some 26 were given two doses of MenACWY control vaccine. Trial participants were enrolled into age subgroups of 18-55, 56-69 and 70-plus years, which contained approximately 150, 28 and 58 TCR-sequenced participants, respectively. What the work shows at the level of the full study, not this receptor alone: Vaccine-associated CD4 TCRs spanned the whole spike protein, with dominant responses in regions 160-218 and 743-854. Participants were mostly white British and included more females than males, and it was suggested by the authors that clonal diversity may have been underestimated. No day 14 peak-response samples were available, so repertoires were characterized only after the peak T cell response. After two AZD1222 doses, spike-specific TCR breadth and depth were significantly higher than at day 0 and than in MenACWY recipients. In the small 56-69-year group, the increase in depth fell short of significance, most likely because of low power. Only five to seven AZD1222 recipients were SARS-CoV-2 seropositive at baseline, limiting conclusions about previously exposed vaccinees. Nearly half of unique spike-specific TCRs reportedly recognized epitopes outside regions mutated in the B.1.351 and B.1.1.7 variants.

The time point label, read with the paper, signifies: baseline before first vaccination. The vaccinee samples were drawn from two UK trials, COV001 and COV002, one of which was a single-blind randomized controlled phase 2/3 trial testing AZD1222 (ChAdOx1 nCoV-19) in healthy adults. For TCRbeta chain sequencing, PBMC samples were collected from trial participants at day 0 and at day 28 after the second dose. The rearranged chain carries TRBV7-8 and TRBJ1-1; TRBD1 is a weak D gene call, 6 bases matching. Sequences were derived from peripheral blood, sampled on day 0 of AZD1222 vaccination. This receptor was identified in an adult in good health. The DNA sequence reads TGTGCCAGCAGCTTAAGTGGCAGGGGATGGGACACTGAAGCTTTCTTT. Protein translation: CASSLSGRGWDTEAFF.